Listed here is a single TCR beta chain. No cognate antigen has been identified for it. Base qualities are missing; no much larger clone stands one base away. A MiSeq instrument was used for deep resolution sequencing, which targeted depths ranging from 1 in 1 million up to 1 in 200,000 T cells, with coverage averaging 10x for each clonotype. The immunoSEQ hsTCRB Kit was used to generate TCR beta libraries. From the authors' description of their analysis: Data were analyzed with ImmunoSEQ Data Assistant and ImmunoSEQ Analyzer, with V, D and J genes assigned per IMGT definitions. Clonality was computed as one minus normalized Shannon entropy of productive rearrangement frequencies, ranging from 0 to 1. Only overrepresented clonotypes making up at least 0.05% of the repertoire of each patient were included in the public clonotype analysis. Roughly 13 repertoires from age-matched healthy donors, obtained from immuneACCESS, served as clonality controls. The source is immuneACCESS, and TCRdb retained only in-frame sequences with V and J called. Part of the clones is not carried over; for the studies checked, unresolved V genes explain less than half of this, and the remainder is unexplained. That table supplies the V and J calls and clone size; D and trimming were determined from the DNA. The sample table lists approximately 130,000 clones, 80% to 85% of them with a count of one. Of the sample, roughly 3.1% is held by the ten largest clones.

The CDR3, cysteine through phenylalanine, is 14 amino acids long. Of all the DNA, just the CDR3 is kept, 42 bases in frame from base 1. The germline V gene (reference sequence) sets CDR1 to SEHNR and CDR2 to FQNEAQ. V lost 5 bases and J lost 8 bases, and the count of bases not matched to a germline gene is 6. These data come from a study of cytotoxic CD8 clonotypes in ibrutinib-treated CLL (dated by TCRdb to about 2021). About the investigation overall: The cohort had about ten relapsed/refractory and approximately 15 treatment-naive patients; roughly 17 were IGHV unmutated. All remission and progressive disease samples were collected while patients were still receiving ibrutinib. Samples at response were collected after a median of 12 months of treatment, with a range of about 6 to 40 months. Cryopreserved peripheral blood mononuclear cells were obtained before treatment, at response, and at either sustained remission or disease progression. Longitudinal samples were obtainable from about 30% of the roughly 90 participants in the trial. Partial responses were observed in 24 patients and complete responses in 2; after a median follow-up of roughly 72 months, remission was maintained in approximately 15 patients and progression was observed in roughly 12. Samples averaged approximately 260,000 productive templates and tens of thousands of productive rearrangements.

The time point label for this specimen denotes: approximately 25 months on ibrutinib. For TCR beta library preparation, roughly 2.1 micrograms of genomic DNA were isolated from cryopreserved PBMCs. Longitudinal blood samples from CLL patients on ibrutinib monotherapy were analyzed using high-throughput TCR beta sequencing. The patients took part in an open-label, single-center phase 2 trial of ibrutinib monotherapy. Summary of the overall study and its limitations: Clonality increased at ibrutinib response, stayed stable in sustained remission, and fell back toward baseline at progression. Lymph node repertoires were not examined, and the timing of sampling was not matched between patients in sustained remission and those whose disease progressed. At baseline, clonality was higher than in age-matched healthy donors and showed a strong correlation with circulating CD8+ T-cell counts. Public clonotypes were found to be uncommon and were observed to contract or remain stable during treatment; the increase in clonality was shown to reflect expansion of private clonotypes at ibrutinib response.

This sequence was found in a human donor with chronic lymphocytic leukemia. The source material was PBMCs, sampled after 24 months of ibrutinib treatment. The chain is made from TRBV7-9 and TRBJ1-4; 9 junctional bases match TRBD1. The CDR3 protein is CASSQQGAGEKLFF. The DNA is as follows: TGTGCCAGCAGCCAACAGGGGGCAGGGGAAAAACTGTTTTTT.